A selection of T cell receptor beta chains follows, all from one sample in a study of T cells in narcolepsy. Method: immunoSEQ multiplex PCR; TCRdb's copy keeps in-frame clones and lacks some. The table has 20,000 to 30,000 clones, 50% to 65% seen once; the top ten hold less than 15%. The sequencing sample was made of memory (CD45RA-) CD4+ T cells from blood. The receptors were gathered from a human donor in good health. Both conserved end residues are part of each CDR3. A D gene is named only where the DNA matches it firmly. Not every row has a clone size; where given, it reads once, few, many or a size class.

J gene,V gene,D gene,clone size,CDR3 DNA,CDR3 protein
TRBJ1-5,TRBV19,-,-,TGTGCCAGTAGTATGAACAGGGCTCAGCCCCAGCATTTT,CASSMNRAQPQHF
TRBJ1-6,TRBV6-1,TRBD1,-,TGTGCCAGCAATGACAGGGCGGCTGAATCACCCCTCCACTTT,CASNDRAAESPLHF
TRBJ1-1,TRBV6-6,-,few,TGTGCCAGCAGGGGTCGCGGGGAGTTCATGAACACTGAAGCTTTCTTT,CASRGRGEFMNTEAFF
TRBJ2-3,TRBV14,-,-,TGTGCCAGCAGCAAAGGGCGGACAGATACGCAGTATTTT,CASSKGRTDTQYF
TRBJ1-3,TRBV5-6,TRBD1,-,TGTGCCAGCAGCGTTGGGACAGGGGGCTCTGGAAACACCATATATTTT,CASSVGTGGSGNTIYF
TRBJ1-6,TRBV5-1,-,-,TGCGCCAGCAGCTTAGACAGGCCGGGTTCACCCCTCCACTTT,CASSLDRPGSPLHF
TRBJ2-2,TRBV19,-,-,TGTGCCAGTTCTGGGCCAGGCAACACCGGGGAGCTGTTTTTT,CASSGPGNTGELFF
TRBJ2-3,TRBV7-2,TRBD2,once,TGTGCCAGCAGCTTAGACGGGAGGGCGCAGTATTTT,CASSLDGRAQYF
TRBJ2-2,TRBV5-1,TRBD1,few,TGCGCCAGCACTGGGGGACAGACCGCGAACACCGGGGAGCTGTTTTTT,CASTGGQTANTGELFF
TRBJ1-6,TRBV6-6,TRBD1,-,TGTGCCAGCAGTTACCATGACAGGGTTGGATCACCCCTCCACTTT,CASSYHDRVGSPLHF
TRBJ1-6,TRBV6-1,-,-,TGTGCCAGCAGTGAAAAAGGAGCTTCACCCCTCCACTTT,CASSEKGASPLHF
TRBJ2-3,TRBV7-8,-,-,TGTGCCAGCAGCCTTCGGTCCCTGACAGATACGCAGTATTTT,CASSLRSLTDTQYF
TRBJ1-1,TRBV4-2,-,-,TGTGCCAGCAGCCAAGGTCTCCTGATAGGGAGAGCTTTCTTT,CASSQGLLIGRAFF
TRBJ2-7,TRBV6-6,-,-,TGTGCCAGCAGTCTTTGGGCGTCAAGCTCCTACGAGCAGTACTTC,CASSLWASSSYEQYF
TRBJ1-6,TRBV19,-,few,TGTGCCAGCAGACAGGTGGATAATTCACCCCTCCACTTT,CASRQVDNSPLHF
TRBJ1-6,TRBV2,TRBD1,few,TGTGCCAGCAGGGAGCACCGGGACAGGGGTCCCTATAATTCACCCCTCCACTTT,CASREHRDRGPYNSPLHF
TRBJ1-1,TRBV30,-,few,TGTGCCTGGATGGGGAGGATGAACACTGAAGCTTTCTTT,CAWMGRMNTEAFF
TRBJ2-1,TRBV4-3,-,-,TGCGCCAGCAGCGCCGGGGCGGGGAATGAGCAGTTCTTC,CASSAGAGNEQFF
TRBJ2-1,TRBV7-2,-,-,TGTGCCAGCACCCTGGATAGTACAGGCGAGCAGTTCTTC,CASTLDSTGEQFF
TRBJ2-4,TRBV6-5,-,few,TGTGCCAGCAGTTCCCAACCCTCGGGGGTCCTTCAGTACTTC,CASSSQPSGVLQYF
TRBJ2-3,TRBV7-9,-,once,TGTGCCAGCAGCCCTCAGCCCGGAGCTAGCACAGATACGCAGTATTTT,CASSPQPGASTDTQYF
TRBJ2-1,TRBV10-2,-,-,TGCGCCAGCGCTACCCCACTACTAGAGCAGTTCTTC,CASATPLLEQFF
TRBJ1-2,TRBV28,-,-,TGTGCCAGCAGTTTTCCACGAGGAGACAGGTCTGCTAACACCTTC,CASSFPRGDRSANTF
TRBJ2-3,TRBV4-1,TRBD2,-,TGCGCCAGCAGCCAAGATCAAGAAAGCGGGGGGTCAATCACAGATACGCAGTATTTT,CASSQDQESGGSITDTQYF
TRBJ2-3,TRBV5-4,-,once,TGTGCCAGCAGCTTGGGCCAGAAGACAGATACGCAGTATTTT,CASSLGQKTDTQYF
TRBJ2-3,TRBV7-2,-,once,TGTGCCAGCAGCACCCTGGACAGGGAGGGTACGCAGTATTTT,CASSTLDREGTQYF
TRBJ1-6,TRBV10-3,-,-,TGTGCCAGCAGTCCCAAGACGGGCAGCTCCTATAATTCACCCCTCCACTTT,CASSPKTGSSYNSPLHF
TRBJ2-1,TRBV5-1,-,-,TGCGCCAGCAGCTTGGGATTAGGAATAGGTTACAATGAGCAGTTCTTC,CASSLGLGIGYNEQFF
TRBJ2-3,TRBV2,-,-,TGTGCCAGCAGATCCAGGGGGGCCCCTAGCACAGATACGCAGTATTTT,CASRSRGAPSTDTQYF
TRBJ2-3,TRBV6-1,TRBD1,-,TGTGCCAGCAGATGGGGACAGGGAGGAAATACGCAGTATTTT,CASRWGQGGNTQYF
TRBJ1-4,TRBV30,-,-,TGTGCCTGTGGGGGCCTTGGGGAAAAACTGTTTTTT,CACGGLGEKLFF
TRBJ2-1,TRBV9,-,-,TGTGCCAGCAGCGTAGGGACCGTCAATGAGCAGTTCTTC,CASSVGTVNEQFF
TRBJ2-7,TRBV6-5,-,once,TGTGCCAGCTCGGGGGCCGGTTCCTACGAGCAGTACTTC,CASSGAGSYEQYF
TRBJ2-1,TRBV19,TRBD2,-,TGTGCCAGTAGCCGACTAGCGGGGACCTACAATGAGCAGTTCTTC,CASSRLAGTYNEQFF
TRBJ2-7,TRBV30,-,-,TGTGCCTGGAGTAATGCCTACGAGCAGTACTTC,CAWSNAYEQYF
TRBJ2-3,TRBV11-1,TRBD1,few,TGTGCCAGCAGCTTCGGGTGGGCAGGGGGTCTTCAGGATACGCAGTATTTT,CASSFGWAGGLQDTQYF
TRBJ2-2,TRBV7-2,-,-,TGTGCCAGCAGCTTGGATGACGGGACAATTTCCTACCTGTCCGGGGAGCTGTTTTTT,CASSLDDGTISYLSGELFF
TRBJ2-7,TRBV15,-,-,TGTGCCACCAGCAGAGGGACTTCCTACGAGCAGTACTTC,CATSRGTSYEQYF
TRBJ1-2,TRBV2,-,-,TGTGCCAGCAGGGGTGTAAGGAACTATGGCTACACCTTC,CASRGVRNYGYTF
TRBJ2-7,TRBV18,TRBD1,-,TGTGCCAGCTCACCCGCGGGTACAGGGGCGATATACGAGCAGTACTTC,CASSPAGTGAIYEQYF
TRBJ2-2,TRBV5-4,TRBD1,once,TGTGCCAGCAGCTTGGCCCTTGGACAGGGTCAATACACCGGGGAGCTGTTTTTT,CASSLALGQGQYTGELFF